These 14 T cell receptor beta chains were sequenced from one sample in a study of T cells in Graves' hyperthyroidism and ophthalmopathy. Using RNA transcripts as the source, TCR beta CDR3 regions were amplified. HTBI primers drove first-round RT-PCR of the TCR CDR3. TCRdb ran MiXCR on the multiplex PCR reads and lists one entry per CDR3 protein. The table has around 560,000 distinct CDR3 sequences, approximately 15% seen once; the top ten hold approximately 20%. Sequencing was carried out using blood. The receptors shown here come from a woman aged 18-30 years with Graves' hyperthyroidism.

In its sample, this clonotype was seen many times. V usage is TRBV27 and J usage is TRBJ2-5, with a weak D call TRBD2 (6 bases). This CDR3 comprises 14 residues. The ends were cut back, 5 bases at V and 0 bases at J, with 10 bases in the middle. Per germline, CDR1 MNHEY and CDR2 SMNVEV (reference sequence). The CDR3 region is CASSILANQETQYF. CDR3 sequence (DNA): TGTGCCAGCAGTATCCTAGCGAACCAAGAGACCCAGTACTTC.

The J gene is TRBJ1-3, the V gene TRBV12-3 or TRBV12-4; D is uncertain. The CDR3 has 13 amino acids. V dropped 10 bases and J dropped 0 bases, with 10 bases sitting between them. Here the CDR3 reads CATSSYSGNTIYF. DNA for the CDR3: TGTGCCACCTCCAGTTACTCTGGAAACACCATATATTTT.

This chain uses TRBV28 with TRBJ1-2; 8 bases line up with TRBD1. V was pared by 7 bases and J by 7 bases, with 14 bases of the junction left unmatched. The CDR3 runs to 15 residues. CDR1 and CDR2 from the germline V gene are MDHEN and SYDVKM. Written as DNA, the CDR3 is TGTGCCAGCAAAACAGGACAGGGCCATGGCTGTGGCTACACCTTC. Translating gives CASKTGQGHGCGYTF.

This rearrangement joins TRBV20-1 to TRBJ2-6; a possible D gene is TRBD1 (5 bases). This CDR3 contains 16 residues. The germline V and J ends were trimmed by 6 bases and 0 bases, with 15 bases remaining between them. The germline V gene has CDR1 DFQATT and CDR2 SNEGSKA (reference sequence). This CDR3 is CSARTPYSSGANVLTF. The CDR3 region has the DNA TGCAGTGCAAGGACACCGTATTCCTCTGGGGCCAACGTCCTGACTTTC.

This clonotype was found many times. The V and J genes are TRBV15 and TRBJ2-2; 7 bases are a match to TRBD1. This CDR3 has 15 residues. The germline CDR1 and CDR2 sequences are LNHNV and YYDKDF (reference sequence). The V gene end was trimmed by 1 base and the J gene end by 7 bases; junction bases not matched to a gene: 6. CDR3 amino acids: CATSRGQGTGGELFF. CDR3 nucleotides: TGTGCCACCAGCAGAGGACAGGGAACCGGCGGGGAGCTGTTTTTT.

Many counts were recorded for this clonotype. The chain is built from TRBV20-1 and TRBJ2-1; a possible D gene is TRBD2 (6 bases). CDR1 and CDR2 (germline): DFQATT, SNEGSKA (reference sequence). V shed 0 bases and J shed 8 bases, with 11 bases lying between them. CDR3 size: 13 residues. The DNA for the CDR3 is TGCAGTGCTAGAGATCGGGGGAGCCATGAGCAGTTCTTC. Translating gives CSARDRGSHEQFF.

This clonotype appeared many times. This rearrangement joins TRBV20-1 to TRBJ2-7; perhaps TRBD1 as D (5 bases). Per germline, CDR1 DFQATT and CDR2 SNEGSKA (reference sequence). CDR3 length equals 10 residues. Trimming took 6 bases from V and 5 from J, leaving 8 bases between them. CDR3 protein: CSAGHNEQYF. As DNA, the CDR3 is TGCAGTGCGGGGCATAACGAGCAGTACTTC.

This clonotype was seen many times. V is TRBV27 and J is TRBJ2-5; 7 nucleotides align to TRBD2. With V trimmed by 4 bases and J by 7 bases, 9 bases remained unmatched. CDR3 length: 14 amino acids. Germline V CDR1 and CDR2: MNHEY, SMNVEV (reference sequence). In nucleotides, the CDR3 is TGTGCCAGCAGTTCCTCTAGCGGTCCGCGGACCCAGTACTTC. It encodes CASSSSSGPRTQYF.

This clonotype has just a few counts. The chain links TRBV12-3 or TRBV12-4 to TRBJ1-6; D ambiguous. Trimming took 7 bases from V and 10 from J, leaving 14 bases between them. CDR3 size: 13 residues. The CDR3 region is CASTIGKASPLHF. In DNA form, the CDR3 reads TGTGCCAGCACCATCGGAAAGGCGTCACCCCTCCACTTT.

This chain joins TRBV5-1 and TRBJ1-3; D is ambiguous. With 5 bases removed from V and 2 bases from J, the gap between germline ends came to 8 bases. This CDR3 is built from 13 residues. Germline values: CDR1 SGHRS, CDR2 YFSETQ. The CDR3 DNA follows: TGCGCCAGCAGGTTCGAGCCTGGAAACACCATATATTTT. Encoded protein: CASRFEPGNTIYF.

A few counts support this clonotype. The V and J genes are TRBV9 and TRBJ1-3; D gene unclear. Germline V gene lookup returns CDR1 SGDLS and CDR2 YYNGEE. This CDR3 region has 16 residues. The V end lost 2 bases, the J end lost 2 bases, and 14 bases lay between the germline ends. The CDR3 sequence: CASSVAASLPGNTIYF. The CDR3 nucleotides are TGTGCCAGCAGCGTGGCGGCGTCCCTCCCTGGAAACACCATATATTTT.

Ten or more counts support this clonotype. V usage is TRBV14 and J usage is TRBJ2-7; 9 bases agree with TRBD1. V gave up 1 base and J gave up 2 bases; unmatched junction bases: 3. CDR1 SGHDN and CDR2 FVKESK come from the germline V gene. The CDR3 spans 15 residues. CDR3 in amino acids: CASSQAGTGTYEQYF. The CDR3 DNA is TGTGCCAGCAGCCAAGCCGGGACAGGGACCTACGAGCAGTACTTC.

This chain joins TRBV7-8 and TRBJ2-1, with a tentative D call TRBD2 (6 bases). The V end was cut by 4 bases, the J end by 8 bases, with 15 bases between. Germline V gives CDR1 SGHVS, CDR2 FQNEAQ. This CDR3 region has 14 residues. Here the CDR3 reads CASSSSVSSDEQFF. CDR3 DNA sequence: TGTGCCAGCAGCTCTAGCGTTAGCTCAGATGAGCAGTTCTTC.

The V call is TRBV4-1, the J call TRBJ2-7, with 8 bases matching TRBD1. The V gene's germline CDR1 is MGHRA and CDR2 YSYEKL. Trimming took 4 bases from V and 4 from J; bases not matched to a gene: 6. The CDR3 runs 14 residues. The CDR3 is CASSLGQGKYEQYF. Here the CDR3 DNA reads TGCGCCAGCAGCCTAGGACAGGGAAAGTACGAGCAGTACTTC.